One T cell receptor (beta chain) is described in this entry. This table comes from immunoSEQ multiplex PCR, and its TCRdb copy is limited to in-frame clones, with some not included. The sample lists roughly 72,000 clones; about 93% were seen once. This entry comes from a study of T cell changes during pregnancy in multiple sclerosis. The CDR3 runs to 12 residues. Deletions cut 10 bases from V and 3 bases from J, with 9 bases between. The germline CDR1 and CDR2 sequences are MDHEN and SYDVKM. The chain carries TRBV28 and TRBJ2-2, with D tentatively TRBD2 (6 bases). The source of this sequence is a female donor with multiple sclerosis, enrolled in a pregnancy study. The material was CD4+ T cells from peripheral blood mononuclear cells, obtained after pregnancy. The CDR3 sequence: CAIRGYTGELFF. As DNA, the CDR3 is TGTGCCATACGGGGGTACACCGGGGAGCTGTTTTTT.